Listed below are T cell receptor beta chains from one sample, sequenced in a study of blood T cell repertoires in COVID-19. The assay was immunoSEQ multiplex PCR, and TCRdb's table has in-frame clones only and misses some. The sample lists fewer than 350,000 clones; around nine tenths were seen once. Sequencing used PBMCs or T cells enriched from blood (not recorded which). These TCRs come from a woman aged 40 to 49 who had recovered from COVID-19. Each CDR3 is given without its conserved first and last residue.

V	J	CDR3
TRBV4-3	TRBJ2-3	ASSQDPGESDTQY
TRBV19	TRBJ1-1	ASRLGSRVLSTEAF
TRBV5-1	TRBJ2-1	ASSSGLAGGPSEQF
TRBV6-2/TRBV6-3	TRBJ2-7	ASSFFRDREVVPYEQY
TRBV28	TRBJ2-3	ASSPRGGGLDTQY
TRBV28	TRBJ1-1	ASSFMGGAF
TRBV5-6	TRBJ1-4	ASSPVGGATNEKLF
TRBV7-6	TRBJ2-3	ASSLWAFSTDTQY
TRBV15	TRBJ2-1	ATSRGDGRWNEQF
TRBV27	TRBJ1-6	ASSLSGTGVPHSPLH
TRBV28	TRBJ2-3	ASSPRWAGVSYTQY
TRBV7-3	TRBJ2-3	ASRPSGTSTDTQY
TRBV28	TRBJ2-1	ASSEDRGQYNEQF
TRBV2	TRBJ1-2	ASSETGGSSLYGYT
TRBV11-3	TRBJ1-3	ASSAGTGGRSTIY
TRBV2	TRBJ2-1	ASRLARQF
TRBV19	TRBJ1-2	ATTTRQGGQKNYGYT
TRBV15	TRBJ1-3	ATRPLDRDRNTIY
TRBV7-2	TRBJ2-1	ASSLVKRANEQF
TRBV2	TRBJ1-3	ASGGSHGNTIY
TRBV7-2	TRBJ2-1	ASSPGSGLVTEQF
TRBV7-8	TRBJ2-7	ASSPGHSSYEQY
TRBV19	TRBJ2-3	ASSMGTGGTDTQY
TRBV7-9	TRBJ2-1	ASSLDGVQDNEQF
TRBV28	TRBJ2-5	ASSIPPRGTQY
TRBV5-4	TRBJ2-5	ASSLGGSQETQY
TRBV18	TRBJ2-5	ASSPPVAAKTQY
TRBV7-3	TRBJ2-5	ASSQQALPGTQY
TRBV28	TRBJ1-1	ASNTRGEAF
TRBV5-4	TRBJ1-1	ASSFGTGGMSTEAF
TRBV5-1	TRBJ1-4	ASFRSPNEKLF
TRBV18	TRBJ1-1	ASSTRDRFEAF
TRBV21-1	TRBJ1-2	ASSKAREGLYT
TRBV18	TRBJ1-5	ASSQGSNQPQH
TRBV7-2	TRBJ1-2	ASSSYQGSGYT
TRBV5-8	TRBJ2-1	ASSLSLAEQF
TRBV19	TRBJ1-5	ASSASTDQPQH
TRBV28	TRBJ2-3	ASSFGGGTDTQY
TRBV6-5	TRBJ1-1	ASSNSLVTEAF
TRBV7-2	TRBJ2-4	ASSLDTAKNIQY
TRBV18	TRBJ1-4	ASSPGRATNEKLF
TRBV6-6	TRBJ1-1	ASSGGTGATEAF
TRBV29-1	TRBJ2-1	SVGVLAPRYEQF
TRBV9	TRBJ1-5	ASSVVRGKNQPQH
TRBV30	TRBJ2-1	AWTQGLAGTYNEQF
TRBV4-1	TRBJ2-5	ASSQATSAKQETQY
TRBV4-2	TRBJ1-6	ASSQVTAVSPLH
TRBV3-1/TRBV3-2	TRBJ1-5	ASSQGRGGQPQH
TRBV20-1	TRBJ2-1	SAQDYLEQF
TRBV28	TRBJ2-7	ASSLREYEQY
TRBV4-1	TRBJ1-1	ASSLRQGNTEAF